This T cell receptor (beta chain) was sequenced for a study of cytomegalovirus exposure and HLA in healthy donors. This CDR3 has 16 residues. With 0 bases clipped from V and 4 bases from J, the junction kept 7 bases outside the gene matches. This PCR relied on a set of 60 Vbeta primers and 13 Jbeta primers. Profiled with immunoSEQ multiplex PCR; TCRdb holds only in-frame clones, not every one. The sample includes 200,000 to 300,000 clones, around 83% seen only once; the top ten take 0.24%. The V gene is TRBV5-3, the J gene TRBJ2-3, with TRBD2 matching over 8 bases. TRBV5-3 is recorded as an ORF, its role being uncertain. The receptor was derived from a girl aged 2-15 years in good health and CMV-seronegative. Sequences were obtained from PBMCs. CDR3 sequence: CARSLVRAGVADTQYF. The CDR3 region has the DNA TGTGCCAGAAGCTTGGTCAGAGCGGGAGTGGCAGATACGCAGTATTTT.